This is a list of T cell receptor beta chains from one sample in a study of blood T cells in healthy people across ages. TCRdb reprocessed the 5' RACE reads with MiXCR, giving one entry per CDR3 protein. The sample carries around 800,000 distinct CDR3 sequences, around two fifths recorded once. The sample was blood. All receptors derive from a man in his fifties or sixties in good health. The CDR3 runs from the conserved cysteine through the conserved F or W. D genes are given only for firm matches. The size field is filled for only some rows; it gives once, few, many or a size class.

j_call | cdr3_length | d_call | v_call | clone_size | cdr3_aa | cdr3_nt
TRBJ1-4 | 15 | NA | TRBV29-1 | few | CSVAWGGSGGEKLFF | TGCAGCGTTGCCTGGGGGGGCAGCGGAGGAGAAAAACTGTTTTTT
TRBJ2-1 | 17 | NA | TRBV4-3 | NA | CASSQRQVLKSYNGQFF | TGCGCCAGCAGCCAACGACAGGTCCTAAAATCCTACAATGGGCAGTTCTTC
TRBJ2-1 | 16 | NA | TRBV27 | NA | CASIIFGSSSYNEQFF | TGTGCCAGCATTATATTCGGGTCTAGCTCCTACAATGAGCAGTTCTTC
TRBJ2-7 | 15 | NA | TRBV15 | NA | CATSRAPPGRDEQYF | TGTGCCACCAGCAGAGCTCCCCCGGGTAGAGACGAGCAGTACTTC
TRBJ2-1 | 15 | TRBD2 | TRBV5-1 | few | CASSFNLAGDNEQFF | TGCGCCAGCAGCTTCAACCTAGCGGGAGACAATGAGCAGTTCTTC
TRBJ1-1 | 15 | TRBD1 | TRBV4-3 | NA | CASSQVGQGRTEAFF | TGCGCCAGCAGCCAAGTGGGACAGGGAAGGACTGAAGCTTTCTTT
TRBJ2-1 | 16 | TRBD1 | TRBV20-1 | once | CSAADRQGARYNEQFF | TGCAGTGCCGCTGACCGACAGGGGGCGCGATACAATGAGCAGTTCTTC
TRBJ1-1 | 16 | TRBD1 | TRBV6-5 | NA | CASSYDRGQGSGKAFF | TGTGCCAGCAGTTACGACAGGGGGCAGGGAAGTGGAAAAGCTTTCTTT
TRBJ2-7 | 15 | NA | TRBV20-1 | NA | CSASRQAGAVYEQYF | TGCAGTGCTAGTCGACAAGCAGGGGCCGTCTACGAGCAGTACTTC
TRBJ1-6 | 17 | TRBD1 | TRBV29-1 | NA | CSVEGVETGGHNSPLHF | TGCAGCGTTGAAGGTGTAGAGACAGGGGGGCATAATTCACCCCTCCACTTT
TRBJ1-2 | 16 | NA | TRBV3-1 | NA | CASSQWSRGASYGYTF | TGTGCCAGCAGCCAATGGAGTCGAGGGGCGAGCTATGGCTACACCTTC
TRBJ2-4 | 16 | TRBD2 | TRBV3-1 | many | CASSPKLAGGQNIQYF | TGTGCCAGCAGCCCAAAACTAGCGGGGGGGCAGAACATTCAGTACTTC
TRBJ1-4 | 15 | NA | TRBV7-8 | NA | CANSLVSGIGEKLFF | TGTGCCAACAGCTTAGTTTCTGGGATCGGAGAAAAACTGTTTTTT
TRBJ2-7 | 14 | TRBD2 | TRBV6-5 | NA | CASSYRRGGYEQYF | TGTGCCAGCAGTTACCGACGGGGGGGCTACGAGCAGTACTTC
TRBJ2-5 | 14 | NA | TRBV14 | NA | CASSQDRKQETQYF | TGTGCCAGCAGCCAAGACAGGAAACAAGAGACCCAGTACTTC
TRBJ1-1 | 15 | NA | TRBV27 | once | CASSRNRAHPPEAFF | TGTGCCAGCAGCAGAAATAGGGCCCACCCCCCTGAAGCTTTCTTT
TRBJ1-1 | 14 | NA | TRBV9 | few | CASSVEGTGTEAFF | TGTGCCAGCAGCGTAGAAGGGACGGGCACTGAAGCTTTCTTT
TRBJ1-2 | 13 | NA | TRBV4-3 | few | CASSQYKGYGYTF | TGCGCCAGCAGCCAATACAAGGGGTATGGCTACACCTTC
TRBJ2-3 | 14 | TRBD2 | TRBV5-1 | NA | CASRGTIQPDTQYF | TGCGCCAGCAGGGGGACTATCCAGCCAGATACGCAGTATTTT
TRBJ1-2 | 16 | NA | TRBV9 | few | CASSVEAGQGNYGYTF | TGTGCCAGCAGCGTAGAGGCAGGGCAGGGGAACTATGGCTACACCTTC
TRBJ1-5 | 16 | TRBD1 | TRBV27 | NA | CASSPRTGVDIQPQHF | TGTGCCAGCAGTCCCCGGACAGGGGTGGACATACAGCCCCAGCATTTT
TRBJ1-2 | 13 | TRBD1 | TRBV2 | few | CASRGGQRYGYTF | TGTGCCAGCAGGGGGGGACAGCGGTATGGCTACACCTTC
TRBJ2-7 | 14 | NA | TRBV6-5 | NA | CARSYRQGGTEQYF | TGTGCCAGGAGTTACAGGCAGGGGGGGACGGAGCAGTACTTC
TRBJ1-2 | 13 | TRBD1 | TRBV2 | few | CASGTGSNYGYTF | TGTGCCAGCGGGACAGGGTCTAACTATGGCTACACCTTC